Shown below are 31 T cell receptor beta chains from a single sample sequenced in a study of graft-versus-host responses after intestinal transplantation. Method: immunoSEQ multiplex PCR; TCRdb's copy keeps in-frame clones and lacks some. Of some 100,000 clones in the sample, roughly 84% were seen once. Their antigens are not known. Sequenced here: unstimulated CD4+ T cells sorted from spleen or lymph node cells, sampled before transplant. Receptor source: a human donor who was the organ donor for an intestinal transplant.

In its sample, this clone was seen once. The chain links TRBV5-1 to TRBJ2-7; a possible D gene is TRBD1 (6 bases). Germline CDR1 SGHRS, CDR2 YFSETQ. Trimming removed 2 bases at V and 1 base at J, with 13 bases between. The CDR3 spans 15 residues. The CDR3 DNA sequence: TGCGCCAGCAGCTTAGAGGGGGTTGGTTCCTACGAGCAGTACTTC. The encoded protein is CASSLEGVGSYEQYF. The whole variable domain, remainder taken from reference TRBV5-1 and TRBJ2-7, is KAGVTQTPRYLIKTRGQQVTLSCSPISGHRSVSWYQQTPGQGLQFLFEYFSETQRNKGNFPGRFSGRQFSNSRSEMNVSTLELGDSALYLCASSLEGVGSYEQYFGPGTRLTVT.

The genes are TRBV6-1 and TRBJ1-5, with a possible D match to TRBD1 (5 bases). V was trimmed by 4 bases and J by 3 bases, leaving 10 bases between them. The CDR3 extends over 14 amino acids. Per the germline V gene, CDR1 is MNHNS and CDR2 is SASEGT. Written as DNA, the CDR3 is TGTGCCAGCAGTGGACCGACAGTCAATCAGCCCCAGCATTTT. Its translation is CASSGPTVNQPQHF.

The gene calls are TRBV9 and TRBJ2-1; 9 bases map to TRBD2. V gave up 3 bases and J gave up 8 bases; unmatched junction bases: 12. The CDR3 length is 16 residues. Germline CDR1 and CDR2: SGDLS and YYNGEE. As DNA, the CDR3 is TGTGCCAGCAGCGCATCAGCGGGGGGTATGAGAGATGAGCAGTTCTTC. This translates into CASSASAGGMRDEQFF.

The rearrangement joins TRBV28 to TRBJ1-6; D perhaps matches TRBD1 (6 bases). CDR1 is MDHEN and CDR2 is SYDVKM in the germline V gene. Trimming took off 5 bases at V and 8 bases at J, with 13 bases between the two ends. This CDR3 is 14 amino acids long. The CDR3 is CASSRLGGHSPLHF. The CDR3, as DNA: TGTGCCAGCAGTCGACTGGGGGGCCATTCACCCCTCCACTTT.

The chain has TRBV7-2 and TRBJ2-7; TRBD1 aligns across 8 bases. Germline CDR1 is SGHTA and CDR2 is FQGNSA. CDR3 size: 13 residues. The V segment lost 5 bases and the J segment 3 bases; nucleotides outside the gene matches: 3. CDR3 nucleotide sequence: TGTGCCAGCAGCACCGGACAGGGCTACGAGCAGTACTTC. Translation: CASSTGQGYEQYF.

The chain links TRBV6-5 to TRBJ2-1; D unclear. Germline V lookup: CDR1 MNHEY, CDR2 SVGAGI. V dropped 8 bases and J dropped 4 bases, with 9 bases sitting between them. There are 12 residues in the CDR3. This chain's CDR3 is CASGSRYNEQFF. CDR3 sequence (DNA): TGTGCCAGCGGTTCGAGATACAATGAGCAGTTCTTC.

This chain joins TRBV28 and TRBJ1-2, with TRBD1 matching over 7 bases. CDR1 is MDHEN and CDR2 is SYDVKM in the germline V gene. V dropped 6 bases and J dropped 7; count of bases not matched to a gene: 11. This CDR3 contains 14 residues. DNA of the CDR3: TGTGCCAGCAGGAGAAGGTTACAGGGGTTTGGCTACACCTTC. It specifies CASRRRLQGFGYTF.

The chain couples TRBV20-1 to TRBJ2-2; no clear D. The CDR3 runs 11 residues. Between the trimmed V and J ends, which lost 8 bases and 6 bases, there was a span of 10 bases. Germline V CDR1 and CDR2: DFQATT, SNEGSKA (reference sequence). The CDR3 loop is CSTLWAGELFF. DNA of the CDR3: TGCAGTACCCTCTGGGCCGGGGAGCTGTTTTTT.

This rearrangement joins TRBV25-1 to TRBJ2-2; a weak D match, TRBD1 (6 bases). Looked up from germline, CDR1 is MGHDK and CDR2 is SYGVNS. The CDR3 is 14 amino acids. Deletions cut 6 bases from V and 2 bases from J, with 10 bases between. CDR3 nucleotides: TGTGCCAGCAGGAGGGACAAAAACACCGGGGAGCTGTTTTTT. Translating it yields CASRRDKNTGELFF.

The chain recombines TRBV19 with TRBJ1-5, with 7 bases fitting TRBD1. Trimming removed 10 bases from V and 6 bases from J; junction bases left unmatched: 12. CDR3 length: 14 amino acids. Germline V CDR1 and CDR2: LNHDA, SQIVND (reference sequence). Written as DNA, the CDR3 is TGTGCCACTGGACAGGCAAGGTCGCGTCAGCCCCAGCATTTT. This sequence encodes CATGQARSRQPQHF.

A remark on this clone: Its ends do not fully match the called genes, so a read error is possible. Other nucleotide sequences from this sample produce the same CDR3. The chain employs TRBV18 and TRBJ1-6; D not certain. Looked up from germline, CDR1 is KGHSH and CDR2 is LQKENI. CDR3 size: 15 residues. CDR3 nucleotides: TGCGCCAGCTCCCTCGGGAGTACCTATAATTCACCCCTCCACTTT. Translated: CASSLGSTYNSPLHF. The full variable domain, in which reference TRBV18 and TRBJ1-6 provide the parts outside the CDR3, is NAGVMQNPRHLVRRRGQEARLRCSPMKGHSHVYWYRQLPEEGLKFMVYLQKENIIDESGMPKERFSAEFPKEGPSILRIQQVVRGDSAAYFCASSLGSTYNSPLHFGNGTRLTVT.

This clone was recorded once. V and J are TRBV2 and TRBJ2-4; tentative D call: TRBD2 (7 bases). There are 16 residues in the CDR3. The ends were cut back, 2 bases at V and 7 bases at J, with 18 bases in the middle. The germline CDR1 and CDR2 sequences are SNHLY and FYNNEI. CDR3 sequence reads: CASSERGGSGRNIQYF. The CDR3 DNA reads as TGTGCCAGCAGTGAAAGGGGGGGCAGCGGTAGGAACATTCAGTACTTC. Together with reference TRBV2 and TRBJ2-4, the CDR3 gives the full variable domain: EPEVTQTPSHQVTQMGQEVILRCVPISNHLYFYWYRQILGQKVEFLVSFYNNEISEKSEIFDDQFSVERPDGSNFTLKIRSTKLEDSAMYFCASSERGGSGRNIQYFGAGTRLSVL.

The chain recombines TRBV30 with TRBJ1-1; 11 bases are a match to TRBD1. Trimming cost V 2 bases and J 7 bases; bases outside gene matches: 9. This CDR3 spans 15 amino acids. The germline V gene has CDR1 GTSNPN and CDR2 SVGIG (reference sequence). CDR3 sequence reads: CAWSPDRGPTFEAFF. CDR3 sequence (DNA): TGTGCCTGGAGTCCGGACAGGGGGCCGACTTTTGAAGCTTTCTTT.

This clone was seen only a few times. The CDR3 region is CASSFPGTPLHF. As DNA, the CDR3 is TGTGCCAGCAGCTTCCCCGGTACACCCCTCCACTTT. V usage is TRBV7-9 and J usage is TRBJ1-6; D gene uncertain. The CDR3 length is 12 residues. With 3 bases removed from V and 11 bases from J, the gap between germline ends came to 8 bases. The V gene's germline CDR1 is SEHNR and CDR2 FQNEAQ (reference sequence).

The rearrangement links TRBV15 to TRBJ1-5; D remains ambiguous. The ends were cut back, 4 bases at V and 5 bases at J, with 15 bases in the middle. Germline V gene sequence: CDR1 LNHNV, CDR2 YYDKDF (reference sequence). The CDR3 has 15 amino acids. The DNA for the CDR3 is TGTGCCACCAGCAAGGATCCCGAAGGGTATCAGCCCCAGCATTTT. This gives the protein CATSKDPEGYQPQHF.

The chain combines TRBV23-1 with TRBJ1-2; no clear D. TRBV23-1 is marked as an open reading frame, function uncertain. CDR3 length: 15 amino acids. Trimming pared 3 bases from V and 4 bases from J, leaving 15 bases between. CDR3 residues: CASSHAQETSYGYTF. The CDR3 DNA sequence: TGCGCCAGCAGTCATGCCCAGGAAACGAGCTATGGCTACACCTTC.

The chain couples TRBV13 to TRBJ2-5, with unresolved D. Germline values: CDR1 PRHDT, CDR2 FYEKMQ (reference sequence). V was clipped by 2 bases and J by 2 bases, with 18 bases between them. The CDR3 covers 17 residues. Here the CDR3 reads CASSLRNLLRSQETQYF. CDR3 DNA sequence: TGTGCCAGCAGCTTACGCAACCTACTAAGGTCACAAGAGACCCAGTACTTC.

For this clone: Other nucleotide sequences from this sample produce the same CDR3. The CDR3 sequence: CSVRQGAGNEQFF. CDR3 DNA: TGCAGCGTACGACAGGGGGCGGGAAATGAGCAGTTCTTC. V usage is TRBV29-1 and J usage is TRBJ2-1, with 10 bases aligning to TRBD1. Germline lookup yields CDR1 SQVTM and CDR2 ANQGSEA. V shed 6 bases, J shed 7 bases, and the junction held 6 bases outside the gene matches. The CDR3 length is 13 residues.

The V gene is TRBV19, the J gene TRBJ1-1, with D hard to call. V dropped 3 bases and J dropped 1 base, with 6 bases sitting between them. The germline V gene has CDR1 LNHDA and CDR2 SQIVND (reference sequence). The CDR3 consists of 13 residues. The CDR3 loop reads CASSIQSNTEAFF. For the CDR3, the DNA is TGTGCCAGTAGTATCCAGTCGAACACTGAAGCTTTCTTT.

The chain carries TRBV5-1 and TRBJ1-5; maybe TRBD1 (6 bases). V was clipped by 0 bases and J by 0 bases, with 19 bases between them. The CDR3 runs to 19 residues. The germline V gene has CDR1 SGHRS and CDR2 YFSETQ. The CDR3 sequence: CASSLACWGASYSNQPQHF. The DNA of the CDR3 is TGCGCCAGCAGCTTGGCTTGTTGGGGGGCTTCCTATAGCAATCAGCCCCAGCATTTT.

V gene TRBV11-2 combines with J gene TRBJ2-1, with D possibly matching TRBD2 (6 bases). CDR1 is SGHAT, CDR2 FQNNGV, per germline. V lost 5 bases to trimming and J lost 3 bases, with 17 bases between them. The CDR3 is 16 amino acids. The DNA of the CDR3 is TGTGCCAGCAGCCCGACGCGGGATTTTAGCTACAATGAGCAGTTCTTC. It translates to CASSPTRDFSYNEQFF.

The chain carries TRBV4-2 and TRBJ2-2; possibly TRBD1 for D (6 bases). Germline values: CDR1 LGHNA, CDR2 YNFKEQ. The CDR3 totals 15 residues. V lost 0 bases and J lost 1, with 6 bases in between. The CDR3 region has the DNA TGTGCCAGCAGCCAAGAACAGGGGAACACCGGGGAGCTGTTTTTT. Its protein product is CASSQEQGNTGELFF.

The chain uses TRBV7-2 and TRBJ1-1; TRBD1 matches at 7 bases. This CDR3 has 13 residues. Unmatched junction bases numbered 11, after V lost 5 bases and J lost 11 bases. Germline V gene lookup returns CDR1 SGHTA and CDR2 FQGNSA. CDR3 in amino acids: CASSPDRAGGAFF. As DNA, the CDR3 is TGTGCCAGCAGCCCAGACAGGGCTGGAGGGGCTTTCTTT.

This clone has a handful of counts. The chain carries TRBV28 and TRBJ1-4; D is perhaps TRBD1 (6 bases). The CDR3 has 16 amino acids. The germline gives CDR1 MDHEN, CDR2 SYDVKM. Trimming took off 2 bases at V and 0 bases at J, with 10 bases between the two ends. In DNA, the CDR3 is TGTGCCAGCAGTTTAGGACAGAAAGCAACTAATGAAAAACTGTTTTTT. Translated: CASSLGQKATNEKLFF.

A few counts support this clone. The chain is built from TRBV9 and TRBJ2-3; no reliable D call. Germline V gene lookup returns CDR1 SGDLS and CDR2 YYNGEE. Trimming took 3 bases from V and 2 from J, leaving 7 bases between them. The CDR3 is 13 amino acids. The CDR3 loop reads CASSGPFTDTQYF. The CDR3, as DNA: TGTGCCAGCAGCGGACCATTCACAGATACGCAGTATTTT.

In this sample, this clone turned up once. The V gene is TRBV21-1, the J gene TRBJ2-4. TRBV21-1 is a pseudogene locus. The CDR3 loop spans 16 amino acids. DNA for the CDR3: TGTGCCAGCACCACAATGATCTCGGGCACCAAAAACATTCAGTACTTC. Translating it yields CASTTMISGTKNIQYF.

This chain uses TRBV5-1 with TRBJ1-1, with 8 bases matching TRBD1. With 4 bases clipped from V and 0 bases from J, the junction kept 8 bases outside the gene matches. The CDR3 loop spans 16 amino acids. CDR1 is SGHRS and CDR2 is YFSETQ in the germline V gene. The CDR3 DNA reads TGCGCCAGCAGCCTAAGGACAGGGTTGGTGAACACTGAAGCTTTCTTT. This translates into CASSLRTGLVNTEAFF.

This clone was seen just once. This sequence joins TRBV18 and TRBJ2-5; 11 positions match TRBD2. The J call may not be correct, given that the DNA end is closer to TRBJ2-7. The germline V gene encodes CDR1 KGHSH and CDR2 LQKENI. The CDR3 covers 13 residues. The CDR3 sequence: CASSPLAGGEQYF. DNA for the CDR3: TGTGCCAGCTCACCCCTAGCGGGGGGCGAGCAGTACTTC.

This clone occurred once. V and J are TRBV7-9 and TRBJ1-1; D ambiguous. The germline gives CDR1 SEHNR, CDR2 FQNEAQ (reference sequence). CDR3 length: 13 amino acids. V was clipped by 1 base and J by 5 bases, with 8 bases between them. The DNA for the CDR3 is TGTGCCAGCAGCTTAGATACGGGAACTGAAGCTTTCTTT. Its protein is CASSLDTGTEAFF.

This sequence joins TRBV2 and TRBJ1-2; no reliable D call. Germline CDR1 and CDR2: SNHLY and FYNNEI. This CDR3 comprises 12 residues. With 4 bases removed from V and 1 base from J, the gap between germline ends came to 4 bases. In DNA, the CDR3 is TGTGCCAGCAGTGTTGGTAACTATGGCTACACCTTC. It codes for CASSVGNYGYTF.

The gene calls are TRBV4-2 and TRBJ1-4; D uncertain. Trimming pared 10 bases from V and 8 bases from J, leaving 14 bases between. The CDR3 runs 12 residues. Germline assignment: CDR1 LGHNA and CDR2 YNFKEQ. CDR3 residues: CAILEGGEKLFF. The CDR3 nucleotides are TGTGCCATATTAGAGGGAGGGGAAAAACTGTTTTTT.